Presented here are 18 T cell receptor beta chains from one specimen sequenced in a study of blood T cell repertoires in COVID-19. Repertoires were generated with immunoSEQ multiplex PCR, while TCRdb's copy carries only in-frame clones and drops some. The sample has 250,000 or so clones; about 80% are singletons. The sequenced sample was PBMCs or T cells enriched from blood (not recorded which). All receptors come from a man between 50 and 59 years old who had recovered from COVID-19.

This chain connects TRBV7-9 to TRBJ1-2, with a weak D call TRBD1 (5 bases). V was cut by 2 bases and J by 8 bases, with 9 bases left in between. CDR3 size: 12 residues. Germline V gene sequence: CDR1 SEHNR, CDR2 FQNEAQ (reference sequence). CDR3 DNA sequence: TGTGCCAGCAGCTTATTGGAGGGGGGCTACACCTTC. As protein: CASSLLEGGYTF.

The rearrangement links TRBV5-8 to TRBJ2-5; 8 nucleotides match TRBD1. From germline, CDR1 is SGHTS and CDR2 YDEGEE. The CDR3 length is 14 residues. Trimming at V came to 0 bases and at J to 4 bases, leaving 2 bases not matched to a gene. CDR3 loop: CASSLGRGRETQYF. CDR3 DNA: TGTGCCAGCAGCTTGGGCAGGGGGCGAGAGACCCAGTACTTC.

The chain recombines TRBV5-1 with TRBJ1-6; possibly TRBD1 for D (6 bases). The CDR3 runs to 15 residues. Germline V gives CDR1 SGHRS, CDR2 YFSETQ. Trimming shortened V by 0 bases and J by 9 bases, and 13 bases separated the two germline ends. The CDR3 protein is CASSLVGRGSSPLHF. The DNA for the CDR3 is TGCGCCAGCAGCTTGGTTGGCAGGGGTAGTTCACCCCTCCACTTT.

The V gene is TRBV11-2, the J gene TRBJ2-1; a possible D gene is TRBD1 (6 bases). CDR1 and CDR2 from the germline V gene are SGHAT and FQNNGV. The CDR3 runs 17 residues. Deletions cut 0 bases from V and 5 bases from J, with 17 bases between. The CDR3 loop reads CASSLDIFQGRNNEQFF. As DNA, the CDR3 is TGTGCCAGCAGCTTAGACATCTTTCAGGGGCGAAACAATGAGCAGTTCTTC.

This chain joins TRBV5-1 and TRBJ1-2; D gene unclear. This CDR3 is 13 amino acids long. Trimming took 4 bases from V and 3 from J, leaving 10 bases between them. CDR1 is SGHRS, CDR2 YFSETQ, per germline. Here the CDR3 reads CASSEDSYYGYTF. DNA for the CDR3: TGCGCCAGCAGCGAGGACTCTTACTATGGCTACACCTTC.

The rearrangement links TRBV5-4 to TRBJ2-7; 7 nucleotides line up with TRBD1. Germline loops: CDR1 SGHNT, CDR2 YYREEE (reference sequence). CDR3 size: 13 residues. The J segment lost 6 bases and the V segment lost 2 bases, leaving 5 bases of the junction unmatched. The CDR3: CASSFIQGSEQYF. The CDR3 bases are TGTGCCAGCAGCTTCATACAGGGGAGCGAGCAGTACTTC. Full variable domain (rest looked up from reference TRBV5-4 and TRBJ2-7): ETGVTQSPTHLIKTRGQQVTLRCSSQSGHNTVSWYQQALGQGPQFIFQYYREEENGRGNFPPRFSGLQFPNYSSELNVNALELDDSALYLCASSFIQGSEQYFGPGTRLTVT.

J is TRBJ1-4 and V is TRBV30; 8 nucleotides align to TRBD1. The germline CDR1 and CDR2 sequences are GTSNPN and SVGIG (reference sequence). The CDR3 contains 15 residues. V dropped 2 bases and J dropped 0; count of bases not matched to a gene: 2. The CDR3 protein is CAWSPGQATNEKLFF. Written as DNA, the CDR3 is TGTGCCTGGAGTCCGGGACAGGCAACTAATGAAAAACTGTTTTTT.

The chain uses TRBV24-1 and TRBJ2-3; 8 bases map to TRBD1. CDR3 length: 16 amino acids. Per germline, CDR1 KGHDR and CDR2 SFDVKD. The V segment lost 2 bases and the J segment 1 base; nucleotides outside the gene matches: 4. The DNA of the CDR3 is TGTGCCACCAGTGATTCAGGGGGCCGAGGCACAGATACGCAGTATTTT. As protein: CATSDSGGRGTDTQYF.

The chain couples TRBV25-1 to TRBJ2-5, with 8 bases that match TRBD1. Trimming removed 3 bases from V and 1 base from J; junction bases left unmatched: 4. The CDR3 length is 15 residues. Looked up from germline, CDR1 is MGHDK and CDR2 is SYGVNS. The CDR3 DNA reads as TGTGCCAGCAGTGATGGGACAGGAGTCCAAGAGACCCAGTACTTC. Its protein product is CASSDGTGVQETQYF.

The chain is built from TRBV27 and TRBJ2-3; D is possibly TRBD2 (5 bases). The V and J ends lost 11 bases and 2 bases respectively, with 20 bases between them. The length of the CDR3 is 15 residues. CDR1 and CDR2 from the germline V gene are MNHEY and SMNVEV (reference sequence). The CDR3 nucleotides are TGTGCCGCGTCTCTTTGGGAGTTGGACACAGATACGCAGTATTTT. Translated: CAASLWELDTDTQYF.

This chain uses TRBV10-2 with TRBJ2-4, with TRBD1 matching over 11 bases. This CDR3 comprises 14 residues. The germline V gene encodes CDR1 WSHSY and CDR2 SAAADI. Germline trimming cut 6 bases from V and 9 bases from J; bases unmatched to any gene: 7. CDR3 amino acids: CASSSRDRGSIQYF. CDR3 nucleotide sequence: TGCGCCAGCAGCTCCCGGGACAGGGGGAGCATTCAGTACTTC.

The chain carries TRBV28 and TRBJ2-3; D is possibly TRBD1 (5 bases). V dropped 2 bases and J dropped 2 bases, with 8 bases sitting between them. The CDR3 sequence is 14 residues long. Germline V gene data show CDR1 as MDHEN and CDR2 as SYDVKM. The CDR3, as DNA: TGTGCCAGCAGTTTAGGCAGGGACACAGATACGCAGTATTTT. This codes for CASSLGRDTDTQYF.

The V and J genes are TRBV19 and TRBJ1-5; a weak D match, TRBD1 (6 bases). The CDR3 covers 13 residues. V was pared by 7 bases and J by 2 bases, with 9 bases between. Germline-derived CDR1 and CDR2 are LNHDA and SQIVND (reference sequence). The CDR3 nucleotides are TGTGCCAGTAATAGACAGGGCAATCAGCCCCAGCATTTT. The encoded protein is CASNRQGNQPQHF.

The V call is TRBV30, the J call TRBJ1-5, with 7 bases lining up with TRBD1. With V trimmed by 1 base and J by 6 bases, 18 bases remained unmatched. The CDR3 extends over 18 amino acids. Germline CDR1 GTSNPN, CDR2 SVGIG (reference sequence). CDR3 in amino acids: CAWSAPDRFYRGGQPQHF. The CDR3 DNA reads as TGTGCCTGGAGTGCCCCGGACAGGTTTTATAGAGGTGGTCAGCCCCAGCATTTT.

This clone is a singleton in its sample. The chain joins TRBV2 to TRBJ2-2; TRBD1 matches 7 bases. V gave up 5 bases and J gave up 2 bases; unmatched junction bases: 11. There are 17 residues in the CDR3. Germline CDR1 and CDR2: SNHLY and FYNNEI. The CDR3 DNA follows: TGTGCCAGCAGTCCAAGGGTAGGGGGCGATAACACCGGGGAGCTGTTTTTT. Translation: CASSPRVGGDNTGELFF.

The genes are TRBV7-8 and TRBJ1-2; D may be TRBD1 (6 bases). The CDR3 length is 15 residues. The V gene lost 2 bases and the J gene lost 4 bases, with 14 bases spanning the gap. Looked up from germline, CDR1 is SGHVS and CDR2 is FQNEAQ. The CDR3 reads CASSLTRQASYGYTF. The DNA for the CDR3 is TGTGCCAGCAGCTTAACTAGACAGGCGAGCTATGGCTACACCTTC.

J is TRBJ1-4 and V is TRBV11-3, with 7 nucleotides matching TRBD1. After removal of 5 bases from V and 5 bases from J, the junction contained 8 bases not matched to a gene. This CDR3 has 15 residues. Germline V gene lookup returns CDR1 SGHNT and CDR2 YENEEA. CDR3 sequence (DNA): TGTGCCAGCAGCCGACGACAGGGTCCAAATGAAAAACTGTTTTTT. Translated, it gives CASSRRQGPNEKLFF.

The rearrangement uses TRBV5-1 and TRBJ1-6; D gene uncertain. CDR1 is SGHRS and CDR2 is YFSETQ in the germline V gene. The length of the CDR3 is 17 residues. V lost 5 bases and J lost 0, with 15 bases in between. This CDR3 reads CASRRDGMSSYNSPLHF. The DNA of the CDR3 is TGCGCCAGCAGACGCGACGGGATGAGCTCCTATAATTCACCCCTCCACTTT. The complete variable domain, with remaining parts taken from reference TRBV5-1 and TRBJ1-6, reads KAGVTQTPRYLIKTRGQQVTLSCSPISGHRSVSWYQQTPGQGLQFLFEYFSETQRNKGNFPGRFSGRQFSNSRSEMNVSTLELGDSALYLCASRRDGMSSYNSPLHFGNGTRLTVT.